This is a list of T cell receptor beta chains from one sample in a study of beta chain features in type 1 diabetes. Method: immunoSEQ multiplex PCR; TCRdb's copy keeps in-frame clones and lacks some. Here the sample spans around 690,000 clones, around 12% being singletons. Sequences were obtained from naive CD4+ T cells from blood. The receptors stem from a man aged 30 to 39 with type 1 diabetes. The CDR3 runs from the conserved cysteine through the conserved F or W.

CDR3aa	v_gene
CASSLGFSGNTIYF	TRBV7-2
CASSRGQLAKNIQYF	TRBV13
CASSKIPGELFF	TRBV25-1
CASSPGGRMNTEAFF	TRBV5-1
CASSPTSPGELFF	TRBV9
CAIPKGWDNGEKLFF	TRBV7-9
CASNRGETQYF	TRBV5-6
CASGARASLGYEQYF	TRBV27
CASSLSLQGTDTQYF	TRBV7-9
CASSPGVRGNNEQFF	TRBV11-2
CASSKGTGETQYF	TRBV5-6
CASSLIEELFF	TRBV7-2
CASSPDNYGYTF	TRBV5-8
CASTTAGTTNTGELFF	TRBV28
CASSAMTSGASTDTQYF	TRBV5-1
CASGRLGANVLTF	TRBV5-8
CASSPLTEQFF	TRBV7-9
CAWDKARGALTDTQYF	TRBV30
CASSPGDSSYEQYF	TRBV5-1
CASRTGGSYNEQFF	TRBV6-6
CASRASGTGENSPLHF	TRBV6-4
CASSLVSSEQYF	TRBV13
CASSLGGQGHTEAFF	TRBV5-1
CASTRWGDSTLHF	TRBV27
CATSREPHSILGNTIYF	TRBV15
CASSVAGGQGFTDTQYF	TRBV9
CASSIGAGPSYNEQFF	TRBV19
CASTGNSGNTIYF	TRBV6-5
CASSVEGGSSSYNSPLHF	TRBV9
CASSEAGLGYTF	TRBV2
CASSLPTSGGTDTQYF	TRBV7-9
CAIKYRDRGDYGYTF	TRBV19
CSVASPRPKETQYF	TRBV29-1
CASSTRTGLDEQFF	TRBV7-7
CASSRFAGTGGDYGYTF	TRBV7-2
CATKPGSGNTIYF	TRBV28
CSVEPGQCSNQPQHF	TRBV29-1
CASSLQGSNSPLHF	TRBV7-9
CASSSPPGGGDEQFF	TRBV7-9